This TCR beta chain appears in the sequencing data of a study of cytomegalovirus exposure and HLA in healthy donors. PCR used 60 Vbeta primers and 13 Jbeta primers. Only in-frame clones appear in the TCRdb table, and some are missing; sequencing was by immunoSEQ multiplex PCR. The top ten clones hold 6.5% to 9.5% of a sample with some 44,000 clones, roughly 87% of them seen once. Sample: PBMCs. This clonotype was sampled from a woman aged 40 to 50 in good health and CMV-seropositive.

The CDR3 region has the DNA TGTGCCAGCAGCTTTAGGCAGGGGGATGAAAAACTGTTTTTT. Translating it yields CASSFRQGDEKLFF. The chain is built from TRBV5-5 and TRBJ1-4; 7 bases are a match to TRBD1. There are 14 residues in the CDR3. Per the germline V gene, CDR1 is SGHKS and CDR2 is YYEKEE (reference sequence). With 2 bases clipped from V and 6 bases from J, the junction kept 4 bases outside the gene matches.